This TCR beta chain was recovered during a study of cytomegalovirus exposure and HLA in healthy donors. Vbeta (60) and Jbeta (13) primers were used in the PCR. Data came from immunoSEQ multiplex PCR; TCRdb stores just in-frame clones and leaves some out. Among approximately 170,000 clones listed, 80% were seen once. Study findings and constraints: One variant, a missense change in DCLRE1C, was linked in a later analysis to TCR beta V- and J-gene trimming.

The germline gives CDR1 SGHNT, CDR2 YYREEE (reference sequence). Trimming took 4 bases from V and 4 from J, leaving 20 bases between them. CDR3 size: 17 residues. On this clone: The antigen is undetermined.

The sequenced material came from PBMCs. This TCR was sampled from a man younger than 30 in good health and CMV-seropositive. The gene calls are TRBV5-4 and TRBJ2-2, with D possibly matching TRBD1 (5 bases). For the CDR3, the DNA is TGTGCCAGCAGCCCACCCCCGACAGTTCGTGGCACCGGGGAGCTGTTTTTT. Translated, it gives CASSPPPTVRGTGELFF.